This T cell receptor beta chain emerged from a study of beta chain features in type 1 diabetes. This clone was observed a few times. Its antigen is unknown. This CDR3 region has 16 residues. V lost 2 bases and J lost 3, with 15 bases in between. Germline CDR1 SGHTA, CDR2 FQGNSA. Sequenced material consisted of expressed TCRB transcripts (all of the isolated RNA was reverse transcribed). Here immunoSEQ multiplex PCR was the method, and the copy in TCRdb shows in-frame clones only, minus some. Here the sample spans over 300,000 clones, 6.5% to 10% being singletons. Markers CD45RO/CCR7/CD25/CD127/CD95/CD27 served to sort CD4+ naive, central memory, regulatory and stem cell-like memory cells. Study outcomes and limitations: PCR might favor shorter templates, but any such skew would affect patients and controls equally. In type 1 diabetes patients, VDJ junctions had fewer insertions; deletions at these junctions were more frequent.

The rearrangement links TRBV7-2 to TRBJ2-3; D is uncertain. This TCR was recovered from a woman aged 18-30 years in good health. Sequencing was performed on central memory CD4+ T cells from blood. The CDR3 sequence is CASSLSERVRTDTQYF. The CDR3 DNA sequence: TGTGCCAGCAGCTTAAGTGAACGGGTGCGTACAGATACGCAGTATTTT.